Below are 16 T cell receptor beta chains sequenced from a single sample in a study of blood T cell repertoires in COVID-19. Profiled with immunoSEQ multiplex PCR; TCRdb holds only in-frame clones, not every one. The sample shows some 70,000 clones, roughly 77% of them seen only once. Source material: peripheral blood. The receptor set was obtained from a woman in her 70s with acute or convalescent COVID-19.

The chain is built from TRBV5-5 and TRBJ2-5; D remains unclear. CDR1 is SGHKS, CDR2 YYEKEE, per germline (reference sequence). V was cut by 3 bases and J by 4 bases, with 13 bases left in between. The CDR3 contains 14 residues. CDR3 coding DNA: TGTGCCAGCAGCTCCCGACTGTCCCCAGAGACCCAGTACTTC. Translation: CASSSRLSPETQYF.

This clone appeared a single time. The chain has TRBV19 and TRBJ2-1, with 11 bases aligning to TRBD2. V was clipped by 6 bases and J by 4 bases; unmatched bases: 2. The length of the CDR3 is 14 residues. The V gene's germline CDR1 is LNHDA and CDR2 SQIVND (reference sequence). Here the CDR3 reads CASSGTSGYNEQFF. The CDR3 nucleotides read TGTGCCAGTAGCGGGACTAGCGGATACAATGAGCAGTTCTTC.

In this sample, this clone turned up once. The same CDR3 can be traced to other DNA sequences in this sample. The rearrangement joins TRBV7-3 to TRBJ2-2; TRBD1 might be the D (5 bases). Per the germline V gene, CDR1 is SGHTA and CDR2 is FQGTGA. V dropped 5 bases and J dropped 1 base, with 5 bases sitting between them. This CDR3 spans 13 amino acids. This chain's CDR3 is CASSQGNTGELFF. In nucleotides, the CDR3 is TGTGCCAGCAGCCAGGGGAACACCGGGGAGCTGTTTTTT.

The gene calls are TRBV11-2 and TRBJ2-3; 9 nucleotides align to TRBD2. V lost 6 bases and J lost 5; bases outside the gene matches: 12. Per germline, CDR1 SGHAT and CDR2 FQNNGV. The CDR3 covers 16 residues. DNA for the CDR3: TGTGCCAGCAGTGGCGGGGGGGCCGGGTATAGAGATACGCAGTATTTT. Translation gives CASSGGGAGYRDTQYF. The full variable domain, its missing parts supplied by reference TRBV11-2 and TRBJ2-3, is EAGVAQSPRYKIIEKRQSVAFWCNPISGHATLYWYQQILGQGPKLLIQFQNNGVVDDSQLPKDRFSAERLKGVDSTLKIQPAKLEDSAVYLCASSGGGAGYRDTQYFGPGTRLTVL.

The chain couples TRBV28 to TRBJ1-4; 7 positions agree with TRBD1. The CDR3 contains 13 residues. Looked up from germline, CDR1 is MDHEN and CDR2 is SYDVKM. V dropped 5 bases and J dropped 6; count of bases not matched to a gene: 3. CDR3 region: CASSEGAHEKLFF. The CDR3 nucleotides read TGTGCCAGCAGTGAGGGGGCCCATGAAAAACTGTTTTTT.

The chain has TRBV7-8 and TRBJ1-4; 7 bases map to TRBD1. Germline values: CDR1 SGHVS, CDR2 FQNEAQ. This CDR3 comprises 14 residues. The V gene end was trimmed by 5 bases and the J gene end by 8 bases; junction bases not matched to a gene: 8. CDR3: CASSRDRDNEKLFF. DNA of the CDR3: TGTGCCAGCAGCCGAGACAGGGATAACGAAAAACTGTTTTTT.

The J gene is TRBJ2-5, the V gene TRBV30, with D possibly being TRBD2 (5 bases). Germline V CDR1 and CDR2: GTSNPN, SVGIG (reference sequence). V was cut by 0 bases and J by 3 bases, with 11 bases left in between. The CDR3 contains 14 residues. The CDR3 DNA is TGTGCCTGGAGTGTAGCTGTGGGAGAAGAGACCCAGTACTTC. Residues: CAWSVAVGEETQYF. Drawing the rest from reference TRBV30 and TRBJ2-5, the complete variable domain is SQTIHQWPATLVQPVGSPLSLECTVEGTSNPNLYWYRQAAGRGLQLLFYSVGIGQISSEVPQNLSASRPQDRQFILSSKKLLLSDSGFYLCAWSVAVGEETQYFGPGTRLLVL.

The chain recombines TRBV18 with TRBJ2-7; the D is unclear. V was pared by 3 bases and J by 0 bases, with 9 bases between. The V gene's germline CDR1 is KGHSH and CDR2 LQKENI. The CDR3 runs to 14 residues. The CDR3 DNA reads TGTGCCAGCTCACCGATTGCAGACTCCTACGAGCAGTACTTC. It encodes CASSPIADSYEQYF. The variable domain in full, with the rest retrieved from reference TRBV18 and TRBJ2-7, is NAGVMQNPRHLVRRRGQEARLRCSPMKGHSHVYWYRQLPEEGLKFMVYLQKENIIDESGMPKERFSAEFPKEGPSILRIQQVVRGDSAAYFCASSPIADSYEQYFGPGTRLTVT.

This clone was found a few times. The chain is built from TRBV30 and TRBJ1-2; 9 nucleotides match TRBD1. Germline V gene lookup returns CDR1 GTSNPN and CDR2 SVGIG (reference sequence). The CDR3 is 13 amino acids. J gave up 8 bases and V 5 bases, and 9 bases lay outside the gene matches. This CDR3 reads CAWGAGTGLGYTF. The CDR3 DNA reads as TGTGCCTGGGGGGCCGGGACAGGGCTCGGCTACACCTTC.

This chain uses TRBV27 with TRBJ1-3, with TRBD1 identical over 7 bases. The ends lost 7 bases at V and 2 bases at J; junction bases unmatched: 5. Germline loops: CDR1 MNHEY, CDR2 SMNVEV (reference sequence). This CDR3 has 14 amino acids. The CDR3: CASIWQGAGNTIYF. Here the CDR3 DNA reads TGTGCCAGCATCTGGCAGGGGGCTGGAAACACCATATATTTT.

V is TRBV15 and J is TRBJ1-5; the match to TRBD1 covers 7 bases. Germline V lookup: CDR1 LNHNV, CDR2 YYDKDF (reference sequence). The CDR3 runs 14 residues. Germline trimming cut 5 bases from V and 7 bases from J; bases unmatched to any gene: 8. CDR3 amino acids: CATSLEGARQPQHF. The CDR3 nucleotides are TGTGCCACCAGCCTTGAGGGGGCAAGGCAGCCCCAGCATTTT.

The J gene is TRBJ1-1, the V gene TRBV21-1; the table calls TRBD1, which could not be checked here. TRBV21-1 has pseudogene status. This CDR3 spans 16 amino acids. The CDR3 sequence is CAKNRDRKTRNTEAFF. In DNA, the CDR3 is TGTGCCAAAAACCGGGACAGGAAGACGAGAAACACTGAAGCTTTCTTT.

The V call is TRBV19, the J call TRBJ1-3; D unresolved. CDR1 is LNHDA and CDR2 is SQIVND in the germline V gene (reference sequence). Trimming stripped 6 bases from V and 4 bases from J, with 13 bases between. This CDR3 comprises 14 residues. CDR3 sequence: CASRKGVPGNTIYF. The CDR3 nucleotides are TGTGCCAGTAGAAAAGGAGTTCCGGGAAACACCATATATTTT. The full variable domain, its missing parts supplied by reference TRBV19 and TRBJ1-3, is DGGITQSPKYLFRKEGQNVTLSCEQNLNHDAMYWYRQDPGQGLRLIYYSQIVNDFQKGDIAEGYSVSREKKESFPLTVTSAQKNPTAFYLCASRKGVPGNTIYFGEGSWLTVV.

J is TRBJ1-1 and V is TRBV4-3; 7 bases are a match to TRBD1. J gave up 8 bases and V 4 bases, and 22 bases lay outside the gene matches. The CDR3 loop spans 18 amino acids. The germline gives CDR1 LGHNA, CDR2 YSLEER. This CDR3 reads CASSPSLLTGNKGLEAFF. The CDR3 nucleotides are TGCGCCAGCAGCCCCTCACTCTTGACAGGGAACAAGGGGCTCGAAGCTTTCTTT.

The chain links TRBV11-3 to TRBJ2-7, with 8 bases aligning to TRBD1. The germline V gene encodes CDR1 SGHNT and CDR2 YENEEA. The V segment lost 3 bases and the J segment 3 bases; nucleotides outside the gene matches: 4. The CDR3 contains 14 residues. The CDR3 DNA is TGTGCCAGCAGCTTCGGGACAGGCTACTACGAGCAGTACTTC. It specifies CASSFGTGYYEQYF.

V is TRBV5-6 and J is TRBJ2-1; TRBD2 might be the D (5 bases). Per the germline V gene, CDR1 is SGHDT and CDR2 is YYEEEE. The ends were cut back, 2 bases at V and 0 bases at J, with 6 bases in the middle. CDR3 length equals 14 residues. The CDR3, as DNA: TGTGCCAGCAGCTTTAGCGCCTCCTACAATGAGCAGTTCTTC. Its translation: CASSFSASYNEQFF. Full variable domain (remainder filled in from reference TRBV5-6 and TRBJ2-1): DAGVTQSPTHLIKTRGQQVTLRCSPKSGHDTVSWYQQALGQGPQFIFQYYEEEERQRGNFPDRFSGHQFPNYSSELNVNALLLGDSALYLCASSFSASYNEQFFGPGTRLTVL.